This TCR beta chain was obtained from a study of shared clonotypes between healthy human individuals. Points from the study as a whole: Clonotypes which were not shared had lower generation probabilities than clonotypes that all four donors shared.

A remark on this clone: Its antigen is unidentified.

Germline V gene sequence: CDR1 SNHLY, CDR2 FYNNEI. The length of the CDR3 is 13 residues. V lost 7 bases, J lost 3 bases, and 13 bases lay in between. On sorted subsets, replicate PCRs used 150 to 250 ng DNA, or approximately 33,000 T cell genomes. Produced via immunoSEQ multiplex PCR; TCRdb's table is partial and in-frame only. The repertoire holds some 1,600,000 clones, with 95% to 99% as singletons. This TCR was recovered from a man aged 25 to 45 in good health. The material sequenced was naive CD4+ T cells sorted from blood. Stated subset: CD45RA+ positively selected. This chain connects TRBV2 to TRBJ2-7; D is perhaps TRBD1 (5 bases). CDR3 residues: CASIAGYLYEQYF. The CDR3 coding sequence is TGTGCCAGCATCGCAGGGTACCTCTACGAGCAGTACTTC.